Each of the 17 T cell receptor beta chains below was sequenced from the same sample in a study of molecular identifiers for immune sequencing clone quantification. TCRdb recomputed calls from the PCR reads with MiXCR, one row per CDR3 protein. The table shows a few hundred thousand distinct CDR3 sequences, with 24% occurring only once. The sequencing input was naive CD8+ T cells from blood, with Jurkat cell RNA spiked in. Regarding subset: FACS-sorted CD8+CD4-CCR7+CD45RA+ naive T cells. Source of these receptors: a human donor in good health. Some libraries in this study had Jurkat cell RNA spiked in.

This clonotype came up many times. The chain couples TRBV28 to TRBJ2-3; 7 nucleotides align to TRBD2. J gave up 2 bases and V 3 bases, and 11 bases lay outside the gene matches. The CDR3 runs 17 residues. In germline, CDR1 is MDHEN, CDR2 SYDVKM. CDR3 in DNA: TGTGCCAGCAGTTTGCGCGGGGAGGGACCCCACACAGATACGCAGTATTTT. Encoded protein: CASSLRGEGPHTDTQYF.

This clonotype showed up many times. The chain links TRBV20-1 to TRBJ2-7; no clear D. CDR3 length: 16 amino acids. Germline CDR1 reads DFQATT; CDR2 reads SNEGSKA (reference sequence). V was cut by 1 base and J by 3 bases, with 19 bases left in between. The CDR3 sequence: CSARVPSLVHGYEQYF. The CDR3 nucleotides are TGCAGTGCTAGAGTTCCCTCGTTAGTCCACGGCTACGAGCAGTACTTC.

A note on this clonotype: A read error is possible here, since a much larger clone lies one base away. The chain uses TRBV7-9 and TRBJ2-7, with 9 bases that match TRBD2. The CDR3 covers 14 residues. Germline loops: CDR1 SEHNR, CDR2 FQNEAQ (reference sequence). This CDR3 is CASSLGLAGNERYF. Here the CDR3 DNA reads TGTGCCAGCAGCTTAGGTCTAGCGGGGAACGAGCGGTACTTC.

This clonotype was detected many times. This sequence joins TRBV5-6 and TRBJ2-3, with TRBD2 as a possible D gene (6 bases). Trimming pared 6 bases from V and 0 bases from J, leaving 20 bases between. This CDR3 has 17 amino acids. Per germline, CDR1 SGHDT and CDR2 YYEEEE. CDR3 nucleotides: TGTGCCAGCACCCAAGGGATAGCGGCCTCTAGCACAGATACGCAGTATTTT. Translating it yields CASTQGIAASSTDTQYF.

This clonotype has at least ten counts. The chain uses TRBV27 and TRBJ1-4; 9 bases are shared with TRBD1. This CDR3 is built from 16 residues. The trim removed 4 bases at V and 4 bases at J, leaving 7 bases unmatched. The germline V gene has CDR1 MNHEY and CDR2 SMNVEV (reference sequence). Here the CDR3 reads CASSSITGGGNEKLFF. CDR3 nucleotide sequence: TGTGCCAGCAGTTCGATAACAGGGGGCGGTAATGAAAAACTGTTTTTT.

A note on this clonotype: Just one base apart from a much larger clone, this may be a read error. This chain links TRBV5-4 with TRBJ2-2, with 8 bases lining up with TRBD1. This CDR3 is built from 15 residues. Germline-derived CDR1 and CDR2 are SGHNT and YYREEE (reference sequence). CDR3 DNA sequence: TGTGCCAGCAGCTTGCAGGGGGCGGACACCGGGGAGCCGTTTTTT. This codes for CASSLQGADTGEPFF. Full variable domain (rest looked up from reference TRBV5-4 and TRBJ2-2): ETGVTQSPTHLIKTRGQQVTLRCSSQSGHNTVSWYQQALGQGPQFIFQYYREEENGRGNFPPRFSGLQFPNYSSELNVNALELDDSALYLCASSLQGADTGEPFFGEGSRLTVL.

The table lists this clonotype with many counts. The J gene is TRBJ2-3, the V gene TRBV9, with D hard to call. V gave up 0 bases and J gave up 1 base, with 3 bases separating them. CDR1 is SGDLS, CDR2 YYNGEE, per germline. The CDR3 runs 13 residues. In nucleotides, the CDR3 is TGTGCCAGCAGCGTAGTGGGCACAGATACGCAGTATTTT. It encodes CASSVVGTDTQYF.

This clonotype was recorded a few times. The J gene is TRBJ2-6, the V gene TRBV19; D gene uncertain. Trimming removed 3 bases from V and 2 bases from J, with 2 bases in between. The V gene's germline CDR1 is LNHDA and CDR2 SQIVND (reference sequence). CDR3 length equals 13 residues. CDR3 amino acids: CASSIPGANVLTF. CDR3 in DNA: TGTGCCAGTAGTATCCCTGGGGCCAACGTCCTGACTTTC.

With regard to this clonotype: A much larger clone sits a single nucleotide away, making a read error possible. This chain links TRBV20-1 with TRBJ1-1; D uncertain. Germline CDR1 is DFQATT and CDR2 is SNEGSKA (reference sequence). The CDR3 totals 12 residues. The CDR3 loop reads CSASSASTGAFF. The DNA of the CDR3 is TGCAGTGCTAGTTCGGCCAGCACTGGAGCTTTCTTT.

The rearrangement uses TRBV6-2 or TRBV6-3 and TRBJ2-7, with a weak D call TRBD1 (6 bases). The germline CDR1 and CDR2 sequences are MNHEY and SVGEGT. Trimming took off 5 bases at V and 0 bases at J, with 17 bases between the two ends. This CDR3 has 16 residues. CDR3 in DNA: TGTGCCAGCAGTGACAGCCGAGGACAGAGCTCCTACGAGCAGTACTTC. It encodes CASSDSRGQSSYEQYF.

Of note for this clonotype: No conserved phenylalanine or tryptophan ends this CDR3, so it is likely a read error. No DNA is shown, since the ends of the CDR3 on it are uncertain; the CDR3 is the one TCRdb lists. Here the CDR3 reads CASSQDPGAGNTINI. V and J are TRBV4-3 and TRBJ1-3; the DNA was not compared with TRBD1, the D call given in the table. The germline V gene has CDR1 LGHNA and CDR2 YSLEER. The CDR3 has 15 amino acids, counting both end residues.

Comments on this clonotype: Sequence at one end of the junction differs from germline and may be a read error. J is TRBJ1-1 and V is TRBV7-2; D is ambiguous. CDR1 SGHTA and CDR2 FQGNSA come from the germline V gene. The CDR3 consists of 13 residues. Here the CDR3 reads CASSLELNTGAFF. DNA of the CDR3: TGTGCCAGCAGCTTGGAATTGAACACTGGAGCTTTCTTT. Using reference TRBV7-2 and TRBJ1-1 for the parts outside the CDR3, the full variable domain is GAGVSQSPSNKVTEKGKDVELRCDPISGHTALYWYRQSLGQGLEFLIYFQGNSAPDKSGLPSDRFSAERTGGSVSTLTIQRTQQEDSAVYLCASSLELNTGAFFGQGTRLTVV.

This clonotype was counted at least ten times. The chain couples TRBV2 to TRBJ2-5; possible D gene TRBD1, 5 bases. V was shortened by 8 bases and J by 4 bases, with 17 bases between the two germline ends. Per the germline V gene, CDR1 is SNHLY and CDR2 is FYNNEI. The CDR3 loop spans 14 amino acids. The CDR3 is CASLKWGSPETQYF. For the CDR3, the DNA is TGTGCCAGCTTAAAGTGGGGCAGTCCAGAGACCCAGTACTTC.

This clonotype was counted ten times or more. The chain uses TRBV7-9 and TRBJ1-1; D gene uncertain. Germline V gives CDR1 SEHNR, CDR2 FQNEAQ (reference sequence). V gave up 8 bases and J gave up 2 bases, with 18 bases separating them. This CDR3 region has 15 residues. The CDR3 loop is CASGDMSDPNTEAFF. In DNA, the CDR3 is TGTGCCAGCGGCGATATGTCCGATCCCAACACTGAAGCTTTCTTT.

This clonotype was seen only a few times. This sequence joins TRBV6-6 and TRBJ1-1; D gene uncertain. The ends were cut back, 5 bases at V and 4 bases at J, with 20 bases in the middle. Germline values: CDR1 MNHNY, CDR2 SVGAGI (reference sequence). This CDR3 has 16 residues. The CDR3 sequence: CASSPPANLYLTEAFF. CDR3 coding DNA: TGTGCCAGCAGTCCGCCAGCTAACCTATACCTCACTGAAGCTTTCTTT.

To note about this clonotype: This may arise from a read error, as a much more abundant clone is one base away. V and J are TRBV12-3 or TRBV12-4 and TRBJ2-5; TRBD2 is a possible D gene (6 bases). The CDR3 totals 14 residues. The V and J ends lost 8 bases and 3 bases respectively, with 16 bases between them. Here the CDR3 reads CASCPSRREETQYF. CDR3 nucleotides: TGTGCCAGCTGTCCCTCTAGGAGGGAAGAGACCCAGTACTTC.

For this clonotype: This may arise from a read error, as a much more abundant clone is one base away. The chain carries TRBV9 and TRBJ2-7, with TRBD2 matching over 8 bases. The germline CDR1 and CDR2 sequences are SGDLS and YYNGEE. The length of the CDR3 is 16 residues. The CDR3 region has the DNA TGTGTCAGCAGCCCGGGGGGGGCCCCGAGCTCCTACGAGCAGTACTTC. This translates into CVSSPGGAPSSYEQYF.